This T cell receptor beta chain is from a study of blood T cell repertoires in COVID-19. CDR1 GTSNPN and CDR2 SVGIG come from the germline V gene (reference sequence). V trimming: 7 bases; J trimming: 4 bases; junction bases outside the gene matches: 21. This CDR3 is 18 amino acids long. This clone was seen a single time. This table comes from immunoSEQ multiplex PCR, and its TCRdb copy is limited to in-frame clones, with some not included. The sample holds over 200,000 clones, 85% to 90% seen once. This chain joins TRBV30 and TRBJ2-2; 7 positions match TRBD2. This receptor was obtained from a man aged 45-60 years with COVID-19, enrolled during active disease. The sample taken for sequencing was peripheral blood. The CDR3 DNA reads TGTGCCTCAACACCCGGGACTATAATTCAGAGGGCCACCGGGGAGCTGTTTTTT. This encodes CASTPGTIIQRATGELFF.